This T cell receptor beta chain was observed in a study of T cell responses to AZD1222 COVID-19 vaccine. Findings and limits, study-wide: Spike as a whole was targeted by vaccine-associated CD4 TCRs, dominant at 160-218 and 743-854. Reportedly, close to half of spike-specific TCRs are directed against unmutated variant regions. Only a handful of people who got AZD1222 tested seropositive at baseline.

TCRdb's copy holds only in-frame clones and misses some; the assay was immunoSEQ multiplex PCR. This table holds roughly 130,000 clones, about 94% found once. This clone has more than one count but fewer than ten. Its specificity is not known. The CDR3 has 15 amino acids. Germline-derived CDR1 and CDR2 are MDHEN and SYDVKM. V lost 5 bases to trimming and J lost 1 base, with 14 bases between them. Here the sequenced sample was peripheral blood, taken on day 0 of AZD1222 vaccination. The chain recombines TRBV28 with TRBJ1-1, with a weak D call TRBD1 (5 bases). The TCR was taken from an adult in good health. CDR3 nucleotides: TGTGCCAGCAGTCGGGACGCGGCCGCGAACACTGAAGCTTTCTTT. This translates into CASSRDAAANTEAFF.